This TCR beta chain is from a study of T cell responses to AZD1222 COVID-19 vaccine. Study-wide results and limits: Sampling that yielded the repertoires occurred only after the peak T cell response. Breadth and depth of Spike-specific TCRs rose after two AZD1222 doses.

V lost 3 bases to trimming and J lost 0 bases, with 13 bases between them. The CDR3 is 16 amino acids. From germline, CDR1 is SGHNT and CDR2 YYREEE (reference sequence). Assay used: immunoSEQ multiplex PCR; TCRdb lists only in-frame clones, some missing. This sample has about 94,000 clones, with nearly 90% found just once. A note on this clone: Its antigen is as yet unknown.

The material was peripheral blood, obtained on day 0 of AZD1222 vaccination. The clonotype comes from an adult in good health. The chain carries TRBV5-4 and TRBJ1-3; no definite D call. Here the CDR3 DNA reads TGTGCCAGCAGCTACTACTCCAGCAGCTCTGGAAACACCATATATTTT. This encodes CASSYYSSSSGNTIYF.